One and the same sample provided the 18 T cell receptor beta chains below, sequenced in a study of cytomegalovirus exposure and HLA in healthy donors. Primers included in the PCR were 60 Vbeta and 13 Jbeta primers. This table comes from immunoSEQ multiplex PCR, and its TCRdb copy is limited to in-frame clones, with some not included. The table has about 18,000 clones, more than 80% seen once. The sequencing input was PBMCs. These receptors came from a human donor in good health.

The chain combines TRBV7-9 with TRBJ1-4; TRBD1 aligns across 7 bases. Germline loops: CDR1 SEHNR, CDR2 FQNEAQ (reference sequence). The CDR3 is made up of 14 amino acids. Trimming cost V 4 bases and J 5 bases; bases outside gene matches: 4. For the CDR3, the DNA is TGTGCCAGCAGCTACCAGACAGGGAATGAAAAACTGTTTTTT. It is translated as CASSYQTGNEKLFF.

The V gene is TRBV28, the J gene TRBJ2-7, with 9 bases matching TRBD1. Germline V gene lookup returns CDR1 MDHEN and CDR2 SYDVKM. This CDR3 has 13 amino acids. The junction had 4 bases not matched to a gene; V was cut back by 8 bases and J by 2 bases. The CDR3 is CASHGQGPYEQYF. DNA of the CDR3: TGTGCCAGCCATGGACAGGGGCCCTACGAGCAGTACTTC.

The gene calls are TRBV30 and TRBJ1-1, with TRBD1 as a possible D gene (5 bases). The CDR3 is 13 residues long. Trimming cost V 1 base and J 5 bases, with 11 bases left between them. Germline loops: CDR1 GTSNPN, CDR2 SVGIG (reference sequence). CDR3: CAWSGGVATEAFF. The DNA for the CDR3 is TGTGCCTGGAGTGGGGGGGTTGCGACTGAAGCTTTCTTT.

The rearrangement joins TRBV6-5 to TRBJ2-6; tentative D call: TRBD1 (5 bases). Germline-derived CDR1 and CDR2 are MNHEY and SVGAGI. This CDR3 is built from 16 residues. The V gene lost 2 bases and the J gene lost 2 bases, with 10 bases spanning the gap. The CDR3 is CASSYPRVAGANVLTF. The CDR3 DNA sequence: TGTGCCAGCAGTTACCCCAGGGTGGCTGGGGCCAACGTCCTGACTTTC.

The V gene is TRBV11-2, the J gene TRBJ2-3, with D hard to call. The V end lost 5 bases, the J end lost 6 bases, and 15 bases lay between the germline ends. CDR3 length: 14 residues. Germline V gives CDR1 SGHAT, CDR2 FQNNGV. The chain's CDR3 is CASSPKAQVDTQYF. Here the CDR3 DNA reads TGTGCCAGCAGCCCCAAGGCGCAGGTTGATACGCAGTATTTT.

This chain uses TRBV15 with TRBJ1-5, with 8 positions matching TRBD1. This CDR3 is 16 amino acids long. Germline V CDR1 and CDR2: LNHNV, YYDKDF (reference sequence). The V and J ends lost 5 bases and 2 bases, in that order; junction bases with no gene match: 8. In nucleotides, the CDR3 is TGTGCCACCAGCTGGGACAGGCAAATTCGCAATCAGCCCCAGCATTTT. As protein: CATSWDRQIRNQPQHF.

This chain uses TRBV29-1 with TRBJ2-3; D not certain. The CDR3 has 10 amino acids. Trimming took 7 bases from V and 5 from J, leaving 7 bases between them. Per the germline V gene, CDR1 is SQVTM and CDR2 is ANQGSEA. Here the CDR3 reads CSAPGDTQYF. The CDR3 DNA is TGCAGCGCGCCAGGAGATACGCAGTATTTT.

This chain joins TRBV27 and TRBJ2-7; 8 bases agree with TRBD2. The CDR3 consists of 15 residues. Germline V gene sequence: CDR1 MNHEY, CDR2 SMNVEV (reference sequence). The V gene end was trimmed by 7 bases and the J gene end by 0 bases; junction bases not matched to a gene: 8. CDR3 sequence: CASNEDGGGSYEQYF. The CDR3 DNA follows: TGTGCCAGCAATGAGGACGGGGGGGGCTCCTACGAGCAGTACTTC.

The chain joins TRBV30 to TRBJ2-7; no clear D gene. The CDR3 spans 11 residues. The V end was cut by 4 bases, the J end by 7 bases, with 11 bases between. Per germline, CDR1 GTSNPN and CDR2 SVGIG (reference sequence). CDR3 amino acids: CAWTHRSEQYF. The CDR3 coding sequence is TGTGCCTGGACCCATCGGAGTGAGCAGTACTTC.

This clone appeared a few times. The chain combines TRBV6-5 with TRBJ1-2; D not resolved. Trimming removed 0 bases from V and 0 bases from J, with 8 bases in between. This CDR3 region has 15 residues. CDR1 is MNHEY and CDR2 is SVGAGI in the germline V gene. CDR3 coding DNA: TGTGCCAGCAGTTACTCGATAGATCCTAACTATGGCTACACCTTC. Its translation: CASSYSIDPNYGYTF.

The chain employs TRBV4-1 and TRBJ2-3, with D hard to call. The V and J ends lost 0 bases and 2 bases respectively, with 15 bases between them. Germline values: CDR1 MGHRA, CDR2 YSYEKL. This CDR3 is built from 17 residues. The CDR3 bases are TGCGCCAGCAGCCAAGACCGTGCACAGATGATCACAGATACGCAGTATTTT. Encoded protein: CASSQDRAQMITDTQYF.

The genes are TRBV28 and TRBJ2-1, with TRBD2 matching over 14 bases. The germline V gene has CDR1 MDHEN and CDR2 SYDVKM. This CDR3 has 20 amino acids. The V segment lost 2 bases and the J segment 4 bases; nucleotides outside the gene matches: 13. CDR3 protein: CASSLPGTSGRVGVYNEQFF. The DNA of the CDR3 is TGTGCCAGCAGTTTACCCGGGACTAGCGGGAGAGTGGGGGTTTACAATGAGCAGTTCTTC. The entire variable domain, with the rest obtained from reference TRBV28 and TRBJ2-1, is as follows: DVKVTQSSRYLVKRTGEKVFLECVQDMDHENMFWYRQDPGLGLRLIYFSYDVKMKEKGDIPEGYSVSREKKERFSLILESASTNQTSMYLCASSLPGTSGRVGVYNEQFFGPGTRLTVL.

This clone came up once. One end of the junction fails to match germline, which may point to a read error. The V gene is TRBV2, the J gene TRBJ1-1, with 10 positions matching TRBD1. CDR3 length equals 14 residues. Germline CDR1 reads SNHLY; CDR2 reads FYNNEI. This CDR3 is CARSVGQGGSEAFF. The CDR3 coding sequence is TGTGCCAGAAGTGTTGGACAGGGGGGTTCTGAAGCTTTCTTT.

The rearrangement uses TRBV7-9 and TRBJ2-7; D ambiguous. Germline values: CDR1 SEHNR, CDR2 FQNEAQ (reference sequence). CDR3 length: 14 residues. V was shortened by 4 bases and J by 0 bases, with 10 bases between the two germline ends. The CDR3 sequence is CASSSAPSSYEQYF. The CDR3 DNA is TGTGCCAGCAGCTCAGCTCCCAGCTCCTACGAGCAGTACTTC.

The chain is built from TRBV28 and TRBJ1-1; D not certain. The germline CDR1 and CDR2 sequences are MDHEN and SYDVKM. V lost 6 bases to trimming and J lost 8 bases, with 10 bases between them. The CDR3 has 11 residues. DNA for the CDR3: TGTGCCAGCAGCCAAAAACGGGAAGCTTTCTTT. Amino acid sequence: CASSQKREAFF.

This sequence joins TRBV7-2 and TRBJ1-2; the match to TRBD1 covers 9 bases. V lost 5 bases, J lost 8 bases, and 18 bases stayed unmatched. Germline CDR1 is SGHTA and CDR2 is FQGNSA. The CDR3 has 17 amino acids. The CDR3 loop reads CASSPYMSGQGERGYTF. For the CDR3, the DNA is TGTGCCAGCAGCCCTTATATGTCGGGACAGGGAGAAAGAGGCTACACCTTC.

The CDR3 sequence: CASSRDRFSYEQYF. In DNA, the CDR3 is TGCGCCAGCAGCCGGGACAGATTCTCCTACGAGCAGTACTTC. The rearrangement joins TRBV4-1 to TRBJ2-7, with 7 bases identical to TRBD1. V trimming: 4 bases; J trimming: 0 bases; junction bases outside the gene matches: 3. The CDR3 has 14 residues. Germline assignment: CDR1 MGHRA and CDR2 YSYEKL.

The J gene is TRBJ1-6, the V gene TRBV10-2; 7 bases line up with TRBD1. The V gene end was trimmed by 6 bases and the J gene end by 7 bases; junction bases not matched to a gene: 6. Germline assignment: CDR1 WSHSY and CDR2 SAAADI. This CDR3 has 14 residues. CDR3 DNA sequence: TGCGCCAGCAGCCCGGGACAGCGAAATTCACCCCTCCACTTT. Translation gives CASSPGQRNSPLHF.